These T cell receptor beta chains were read from a single sample in a study of shared clonotypes between healthy human individuals. Sequencing used immunoSEQ multiplex PCR; TCRdb keeps in-frame clones, though not all of them. The data hold 1.6 million or so clones, with 98% to 99% observed a single time. The sequenced sample was naive CD4+ T cells sorted from blood. The receptor source for this set is a man aged 30 to 39 in good health. The conserved cysteine and the conserved F or W are not part of the CDR3 here.

v_gene: TRBV28
CDR3aa: ASSLLGTGELF

v_gene: TRBV6-5
CDR3aa: ASSAPGQAYEQY

v_gene: TRBV5-1
CDR3aa: ASSSLEGSYEQY

v_gene: TRBV5-5
CDR3aa: ASSLSGTETQY

v_gene: TRBV10-3
CDR3aa: AISESPKVLGVTEAF

v_gene: TRBV9
CDR3aa: ASSGLPKRTDSTYGYT

v_gene: TRBV21-1
CDR3aa: ASMDRMAGEYEQY

v_gene: TRBV5-1
CDR3aa: ASSLASTGAPYEQY

v_gene: TRBV19
CDR3aa: ASSIFGSGSSYNEQF

v_gene: TRBV30
CDR3aa: AWSPVNYGYT

v_gene: TRBV27
CDR3aa: ASSLDWHTDTQY

v_gene: TRBV20-1
CDR3aa: SAKSLDTQY

v_gene: TRBV28
CDR3aa: ASSLGGGISGNTIY

v_gene: TRBV27
CDR3aa: ASSPGLAGGSETQY

v_gene: TRBV15
CDR3aa: ATSRDRDSSEAF

v_gene: TRBV29-1
CDR3aa: SVNLEPSNAEAF

v_gene: TRBV2
CDR3aa: ASRQGAYESEQF

v_gene: TRBV5-1
CDR3aa: ASSLGVLSGNTIY

v_gene: TRBV7-9
CDR3aa: ASRLTGTGESNEQF

v_gene: TRBV11-2
CDR3aa: ASSLLGGLGGIREQF

v_gene: TRBV10-1
CDR3aa: ASSLTGDTGELF

v_gene: TRBV7-2
CDR3aa: ASSAGTGSEKLF

v_gene: TRBV29-1
CDR3aa: SARSSYEQY

v_gene: TRBV6-6
CDR3aa: ASSYSWTEQSSEQY

v_gene: TRBV29-1
CDR3aa: SVEARRGRAWETQY

v_gene: TRBV7-2
CDR3aa: ASSLEGSTYNEQF

v_gene: TRBV5-1
CDR3aa: ASSLDPGAHFEQY

v_gene: TRBV18
CDR3aa: ASSLEGPPAETQY